The rows below give T cell receptor beta chains drawn from one sample of a study of patients and donors after allogeneic stem cell transplantation. TCRdb used MiXCR to reprocess the RT-PCR reads, holding one entry per CDR3 protein. The data show about 160,000 distinct CDR3 sequences, roughly 24% seen once. Sequencing input: blood, either unsorted or a sorted T cell fraction (not recorded which). All receptors derive from a human donor who was either an allogeneic HSCT recipient or a stem cell or donor lymphocyte infusion donor (not recorded which). It is not recorded whose cells these are; they may come from a transplant donor. Each CDR3 is given with its conserved first and last residue. A D gene is named only where the DNA matches it firmly. Only some rows state a clone size, as once, few, many or a class for expanded clones.

J gene: TRBJ1-1
clone size: .
V gene: TRBV7-4
D gene: .
CDR3 protein: CASSTYDGAFF
CDR3 DNA: TGTGCCAGCAGCACCTATGACGGAGCTTTCTTT

J gene: TRBJ1-5
clone size: few
V gene: TRBV15
D gene: TRBD1
CDR3 protein: CATSSDGQASNQPQHF
CDR3 DNA: TGTGCCACCAGCAGTGATGGACAGGCCAGCAATCAGCCCCAGCATTTT

J gene: TRBJ2-7
clone size: few
V gene: TRBV6-2/TRBV6-3
D gene: .
CDR3 protein: CASSYGSEGEQYF
CDR3 DNA: TGTGCCAGCAGTTACGGCTCCGAGGGGGAGCAGTACTTC

J gene: TRBJ2-1
clone size: few
V gene: TRBV10-3
D gene: TRBD2
CDR3 protein: CAIRPGLAGGYNEQFF
CDR3 DNA: TGTGCCATCAGACCCGGACTAGCGGGAGGTTACAATGAGCAGTTCTTC

J gene: TRBJ1-5
clone size: many
V gene: TRBV7-2
D gene: .
CDR3 protein: CASSLALFAYNQPQHF
CDR3 DNA: TGTGCCAGCAGCTTAGCCCTTTTCGCGTACAATCAGCCCCAGCATTTT

J gene: TRBJ2-3
clone size: .
V gene: TRBV9
D gene: TRBD1
CDR3 protein: CASSVASGQGTDTQYF
CDR3 DNA: TGTGCCAGCAGCGTAGCCTCGGGACAGGGGACAGATACGCAGTATTTT

J gene: TRBJ2-7
clone size: few
V gene: TRBV10-3
D gene: .
CDR3 protein: CAITQPGTSYEQYF
CDR3 DNA: TGTGCCATCACTCAACCGGGAACTTCTTACGAGCAGTACTTC

J gene: TRBJ2-1
clone size: .
V gene: TRBV10-3
D gene: TRBD1
CDR3 protein: CAIRDLTQTGFEQFF
CDR3 DNA: TGTGCCATCAGGGACCTCACCCAGACAGGGTTTGAGCAGTTCTTC

J gene: TRBJ2-1
clone size: once
V gene: TRBV12-3/TRBV12-4
D gene: .
CDR3 protein: CASSWTQGGEQFF
CDR3 DNA: TGTGCCAGCAGTTGGACCCAGGGTGGTGAGCAGTTCTTC

J gene: TRBJ2-1
clone size: few
V gene: TRBV3-1
D gene: .
CDR3 protein: CASSLSLRAYNEQFF
CDR3 DNA: TGTGCCAGCAGCCTCTCCCTCCGGGCCTACAATGAGCAGTTCTTC

J gene: TRBJ1-2
clone size: few
V gene: TRBV4-1
D gene: .
CDR3 protein: CASSSLDSLYYGYTF
CDR3 DNA: TGCGCCAGCAGCTCATTGGACAGTCTATACTATGGCTACACCTTC

J gene: TRBJ1-2
clone size: .
V gene: TRBV7-2
D gene: .
CDR3 protein: CASSLGSPRHTMGGYTF
CDR3 DNA: TGTGCCAGCAGCTTAGGTTCCCCCCGGCACACTATGGGGGGCTACACCTTC

J gene: TRBJ1-2
clone size: many
V gene: TRBV5-1
D gene: TRBD1
CDR3 protein: CASSSTGNGYTF
CDR3 DNA: TGCGCCAGCAGCTCGACAGGGAACGGCTACACCTTC

J gene: TRBJ2-3
clone size: few
V gene: TRBV5-6
D gene: .
CDR3 protein: CASSTDSLDTQYF
CDR3 DNA: TGTGCCAGCAGCACGGACAGCCTAGATACGCAGTATTTT

J gene: TRBJ2-3
clone size: few
V gene: TRBV5-1
D gene: .
CDR3 protein: CASSSLFTETYTQYF
CDR3 DNA: TGCGCCAGCAGCAGCTTATTCACAGAAACCTATACGCAGTATTTT

J gene: TRBJ2-1
clone size: .
V gene: TRBV27
D gene: TRBD1
CDR3 protein: CASKGGDEQFF
CDR3 DNA: TGTGCCAGCAAAGGGGGCGATGAGCAGTTCTTC

J gene: TRBJ2-4
clone size: .
V gene: TRBV12-3/TRBV12-4
D gene: .
CDR3 protein: CASPYGIQYF
CDR3 DNA: TGTGCCAGCCCCTATGGCATTCAGTACTTC

J gene: TRBJ1-5
clone size: .
V gene: TRBV27
D gene: .
CDR3 protein: CASSSRQGINQPQHF
CDR3 DNA: TGTGCCAGCAGTTCAAGGCAGGGGATTAATCAGCCCCAGCATTTT

J gene: TRBJ2-4
clone size: few
V gene: TRBV6-5
D gene: TRBD1
CDR3 protein: CASSPGTEKNIQYF
CDR3 DNA: TGTGCCAGCAGTCCCGGGACAGAAAAAAACATTCAGTACTTC

J gene: TRBJ2-3
clone size: .
V gene: TRBV7-3
D gene: .
CDR3 protein: CASNDRGLPTDTQYF
CDR3 DNA: TGTGCCAGTAATGACCGGGGACTGCCCACAGATACGCAGTATTTT

J gene: TRBJ1-6
clone size: few
V gene: TRBV9
D gene: .
CDR3 protein: CASSVGNSPLHF
CDR3 DNA: TGTGCCAGCAGCGTAGGGAATTCACCCCTCCACTTT

J gene: TRBJ2-1
clone size: .
V gene: TRBV29-1
D gene: .
CDR3 protein: CSGGPPYYNEQFF
CDR3 DNA: TGCAGCGGGGGGCCACCTTACTACAATGAGCAGTTCTTC

J gene: TRBJ1-5
clone size: few
V gene: TRBV27
D gene: TRBD1
CDR3 protein: CASSLSGGLSNQPQHF
CDR3 DNA: TGTGCCAGCAGTTTGTCAGGGGGCCTTAGCAATCAGCCCCAGCATTTT

J gene: TRBJ2-1
clone size: .
V gene: TRBV6-5
D gene: TRBD2
CDR3 protein: CASRVRGISYNEQFF
CDR3 DNA: TGTGCCAGCAGAGTGCGGGGGATCTCCTACAATGAGCAGTTCTTC

J gene: TRBJ2-1
clone size: few
V gene: TRBV6-5
D gene: TRBD1
CDR3 protein: CASRLRDRADNEQFF
CDR3 DNA: TGTGCCAGCAGGTTACGGGACAGAGCTGACAATGAGCAGTTCTTC

J gene: TRBJ2-5
clone size: .
V gene: TRBV5-1
D gene: TRBD2
CDR3 protein: CASSLVLAGEETQYF
CDR3 DNA: TGCGCCAGCAGCTTGGTCCTAGCGGGGGAAGAGACCCAGTACTTC

J gene: TRBJ1-1
clone size: many
V gene: TRBV4-1
D gene: TRBD1
CDR3 protein: CASSQFPGQGNEEEAFF
CDR3 DNA: TGCGCCAGCAGCCAATTCCCGGGACAGGGAAATGAGGAAGAAGCTTTCTTT